The entry below gives a single TCR beta chain sequence along with its context. Its cognate antigen is unknown. The PCR contained 60 Vbeta and 13 Jbeta primers. Some clones are missing from TCRdb's copy, which holds only in-frame ones; the method was immunoSEQ multiplex PCR. The table has about 160,000 clones, roughly 66% seen once. The sample comes from a study of cytomegalovirus exposure and HLA in healthy donors. General study findings and limits: Sequencing artifact likely explains a cluster of highly shared sequence variants. DRB1 had the most TCR associations and HLA-C the fewest, a later analysis found, with rates varying by HLA locus.

Germline V lookup: CDR1 GTSNPN, CDR2 SVGIG (reference sequence). The CDR3 spans 15 residues. J gave up 1 base and V 5 bases, and 9 bases lay outside the gene matches. This TCR came from a woman between 18 and 29 years old in good health and CMV-seronegative. Sequencing was done on a sample of PBMCs. This chain joins TRBV30 and TRBJ2-3; 7 positions agree with TRBD2. This CDR3 reads CAWGLGGGGTDTQYF. CDR3 DNA sequence: TGTGCCTGGGGGTTGGGGGGGGGAGGCACAGATACGCAGTATTTT.